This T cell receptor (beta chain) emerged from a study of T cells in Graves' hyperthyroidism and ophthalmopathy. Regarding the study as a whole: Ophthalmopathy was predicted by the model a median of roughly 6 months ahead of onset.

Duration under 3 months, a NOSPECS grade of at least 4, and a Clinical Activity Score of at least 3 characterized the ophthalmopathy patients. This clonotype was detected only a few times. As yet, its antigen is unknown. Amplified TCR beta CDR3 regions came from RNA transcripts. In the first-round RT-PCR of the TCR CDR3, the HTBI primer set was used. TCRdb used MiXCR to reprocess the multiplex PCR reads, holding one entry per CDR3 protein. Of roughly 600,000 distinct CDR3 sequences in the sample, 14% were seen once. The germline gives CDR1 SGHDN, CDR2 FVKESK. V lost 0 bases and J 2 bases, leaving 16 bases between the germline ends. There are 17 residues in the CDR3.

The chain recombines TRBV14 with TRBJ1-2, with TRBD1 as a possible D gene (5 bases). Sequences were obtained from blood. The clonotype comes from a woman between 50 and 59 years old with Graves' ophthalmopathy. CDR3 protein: CASSQDSSRVTNYGYTF. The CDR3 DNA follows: TGTGCCAGCAGCCAAGATTCGTCCAGGGTGACGAACTATGGCTACACCTTC.